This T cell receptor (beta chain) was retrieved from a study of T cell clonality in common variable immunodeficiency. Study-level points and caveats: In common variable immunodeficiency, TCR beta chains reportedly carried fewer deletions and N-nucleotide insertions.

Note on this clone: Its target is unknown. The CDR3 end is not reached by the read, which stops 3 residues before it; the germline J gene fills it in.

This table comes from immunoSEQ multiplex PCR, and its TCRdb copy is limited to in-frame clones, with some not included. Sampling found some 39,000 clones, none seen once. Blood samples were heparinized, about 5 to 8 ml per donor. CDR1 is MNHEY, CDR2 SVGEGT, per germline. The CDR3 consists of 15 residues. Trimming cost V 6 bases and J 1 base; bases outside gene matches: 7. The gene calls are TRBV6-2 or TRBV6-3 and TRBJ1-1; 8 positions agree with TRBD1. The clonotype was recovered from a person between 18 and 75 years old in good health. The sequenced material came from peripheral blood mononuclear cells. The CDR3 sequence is CASRPPGQENTEAFF. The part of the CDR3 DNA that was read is TGTGCCAGCAGACCCCCGGGACAGGAGAACACTGAA.